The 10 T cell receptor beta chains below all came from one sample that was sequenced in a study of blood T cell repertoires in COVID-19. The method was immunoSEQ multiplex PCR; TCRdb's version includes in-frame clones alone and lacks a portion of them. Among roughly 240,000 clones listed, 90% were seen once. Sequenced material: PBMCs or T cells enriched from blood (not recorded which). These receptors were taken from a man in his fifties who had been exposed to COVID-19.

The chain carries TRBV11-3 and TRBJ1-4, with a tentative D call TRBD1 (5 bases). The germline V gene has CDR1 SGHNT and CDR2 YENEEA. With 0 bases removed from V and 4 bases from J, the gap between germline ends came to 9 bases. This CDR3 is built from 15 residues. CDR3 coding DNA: TGTGCCAGCAGCTTAGATGCAGGGAATAATGAAAAACTGTTTTTT. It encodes CASSLDAGNNEKLFF.

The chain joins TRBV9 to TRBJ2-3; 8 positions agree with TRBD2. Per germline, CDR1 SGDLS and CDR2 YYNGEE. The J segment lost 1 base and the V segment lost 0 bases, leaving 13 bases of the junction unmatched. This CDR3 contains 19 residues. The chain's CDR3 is CASSVATAGGSLGTDTQYF. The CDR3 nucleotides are TGTGCCAGCAGCGTAGCTACGGCGGGAGGCAGTTTGGGCACAGATACGCAGTATTTT.

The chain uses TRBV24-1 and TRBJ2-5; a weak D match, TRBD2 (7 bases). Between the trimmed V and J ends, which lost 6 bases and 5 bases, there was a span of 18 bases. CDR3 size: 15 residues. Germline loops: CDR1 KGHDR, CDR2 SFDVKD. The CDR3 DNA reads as TGTGCCACCAGTTCATCCCTAGAGGGGGGGGAGACCCAGTACTTC. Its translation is CATSSSLEGGETQYF.

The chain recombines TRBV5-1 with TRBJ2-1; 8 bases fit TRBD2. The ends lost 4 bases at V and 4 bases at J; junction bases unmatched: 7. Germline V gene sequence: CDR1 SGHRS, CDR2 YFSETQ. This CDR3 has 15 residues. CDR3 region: CASSQLSGTYNEQFF. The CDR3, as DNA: TGCGCCAGCAGCCAGCTTAGCGGGACTTACAATGAGCAGTTCTTC.

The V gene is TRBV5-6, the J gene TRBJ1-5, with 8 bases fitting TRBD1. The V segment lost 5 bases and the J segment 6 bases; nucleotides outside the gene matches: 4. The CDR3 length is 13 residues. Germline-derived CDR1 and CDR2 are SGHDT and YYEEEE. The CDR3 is CASRDRVGQPQHF. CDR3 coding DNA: TGTGCCAGCAGGGACAGGGTCGGTCAGCCCCAGCATTTT.

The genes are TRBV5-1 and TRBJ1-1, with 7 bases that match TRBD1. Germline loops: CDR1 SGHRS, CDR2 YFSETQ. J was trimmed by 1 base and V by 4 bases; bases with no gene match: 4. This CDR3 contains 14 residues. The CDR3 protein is CASSPRTGNTEAFF. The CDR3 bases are TGCGCCAGCAGCCCGAGGACAGGGAACACTGAAGCTTTCTTT.

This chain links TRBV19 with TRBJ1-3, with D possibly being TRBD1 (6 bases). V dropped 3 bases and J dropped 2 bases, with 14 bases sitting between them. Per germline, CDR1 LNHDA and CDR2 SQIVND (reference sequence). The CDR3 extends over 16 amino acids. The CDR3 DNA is TGTGCCAGTAGTATTTTTGCCAGGGGACCTGGAAACACCATATATTTT. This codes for CASSIFARGPGNTIYF.

The CDR3 is CASSQGQGTHEQYV. The CDR3 nucleotides read TGCGCCAGCAGCCAAGGACAGGGGACTCACGAGCAGTACGTC. The chain couples TRBV5-1 to TRBJ2-7; 9 bases fit TRBD1. There are 14 residues in the CDR3. After removal of 4 bases from V and 5 bases from J, the junction contained 7 bases not matched to a gene. The germline V gene has CDR1 SGHRS and CDR2 YFSETQ.

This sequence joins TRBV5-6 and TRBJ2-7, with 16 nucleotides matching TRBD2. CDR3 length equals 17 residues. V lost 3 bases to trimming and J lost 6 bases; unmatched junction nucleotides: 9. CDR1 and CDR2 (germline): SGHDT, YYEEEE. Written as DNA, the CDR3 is TGTGCCAGCAGCTCGCGGTTGGGACTAGCGGGAGGGGGCGAGCAGTACGTC. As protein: CASSSRLGLAGGGEQYV.

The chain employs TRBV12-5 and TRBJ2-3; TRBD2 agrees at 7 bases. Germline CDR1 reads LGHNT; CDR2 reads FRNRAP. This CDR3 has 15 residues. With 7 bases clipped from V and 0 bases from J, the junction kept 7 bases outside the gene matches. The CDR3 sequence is CASAWEGSSTDTQYF. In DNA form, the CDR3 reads TGTGCTAGTGCCTGGGAGGGTTCTAGCACAGATACGCAGTATTTT.